This T cell receptor (beta chain) was observed in a study of T cells in Graves' hyperthyroidism and ophthalmopathy. Researchers amplified the TCR beta CDR3 regions from RNA transcripts. A first-round RT-PCR of the TCR CDR3 used the HTBI primer set. TCRdb re-analysed the multiplex PCR reads in MiXCR, keeping a single row per CDR3 protein. Among approximately 380,000 distinct CDR3 sequences listed, approximately 17% were seen once. The V and J ends lost 4 bases and 6 bases respectively, with 12 bases between them. The CDR3 is made up of 14 amino acids. As for this clonotype: Its antigen is not known. Being one base from a much bigger clone, this may be a read error.

Study observations and caveats: From stable hyperthyroidism, ophthalmopathy was set apart by a 13 V-J model.

The chain joins TRBV12-3 or TRBV12-4 to TRBJ2-2; no definite D call. The sample comprised blood. The source of this sequence is a man between 18 and 29 years old with Graves' ophthalmopathy. CDR3 sequence (DNA): TGTGCCAGCAGTTCCAGACGGTGGTCCGGGGAGCTGTTTTTT. Translation: CASSSRRWSGELFF.